This T cell receptor (beta chain) was recovered during a study of T cell changes during pregnancy in multiple sclerosis. Produced via immunoSEQ multiplex PCR; TCRdb's table is partial and in-frame only. This table holds about 45,000 clones, more than 85% found once. This receptor was taken from a female donor with multiple sclerosis, enrolled in a pregnancy study. The material was CD8+ T cells from peripheral blood mononuclear cells, obtained in the second trimester of pregnancy.

CDR3 in amino acids: CASSVESNRGLQETQYF. The CDR3 DNA reads as TGTGCCAGCAGCGTTGAATCAAACAGGGGACTCCAAGAGACCCAGTACTTC. The chain couples TRBV9 to TRBJ2-5, with D tentatively TRBD1 (7 bases). The CDR3 is 17 amino acids. Germline V gene sequence: CDR1 SGDLS, CDR2 YYNGEE. V lost 2 bases and J lost 1, with 18 bases in between.